This TCR beta chain was identified in a study of PD-L1 blockade in urothelial cancer. The germline V gene encodes CDR1 MNHNS and CDR2 SASEGT. The V end was cut by 1 base, the J end by 0 bases, with 8 bases between. The CDR3 is 15 amino acids. Profiled with immunoSEQ multiplex PCR; TCRdb holds only in-frame clones, not every one. This repertoire shows roughly 56,000 clones, approximately 80% found once; its top ten account for about 4.5%. The receptor's source is a man in his 70s with urothelial cancer. Sequenced material: PBMCs, taken around atezolizumab (anti-PD-L1) treatment. This chain links TRBV6-1 with TRBJ2-3, with D maybe TRBD2 (5 bases). The CDR3 spells CASSEVGVSTDTQYF. The DNA for the CDR3 is TGTGCCAGCAGTGAAGTCGGGGTTAGCACAGATACGCAGTATTTT.